The clone carrying this T cell receptor beta chain was counted between two and nine times. Its target is unknown. This sample is part of a study of blood T cells in healthy people across ages. With 8 bases clipped from V and 3 bases from J, the junction kept 9 bases outside the gene matches. Germline CDR1 MGHRA, CDR2 YSYEKL. The CDR3 spans 15 residues. General study points: A roughly linear fall in TCR beta diversity per million T cells was seen with increasing age. TCR beta diversity correlated strongly with naive T cell percentage.

PCR was performed a second time for about 6 to 11 cycles using a sample-barcoded 5' primer and a J-beta primer mix. TCRdb ran MiXCR on the 5' RACE reads and lists one entry per CDR3 protein. The data show roughly 900,000 distinct CDR3 sequences, with around 46% seen just once and about an eighth held by the top ten. The origin of this receptor is a man under 40 in good health. Material: blood. The chain combines TRBV4-1 with TRBJ2-3, with 9 bases matching TRBD2. CDR3 amino acids: CASGSTSGGTDTQYF. DNA for the CDR3: TGCGCCAGCGGGTCGACTAGCGGTGGTACAGATACGCAGTATTTT.